These 6 T cell receptor beta chains were sequenced from one sample in a study of T cell responses to AZD1222 COVID-19 vaccine. TCRdb's table, derived via immunoSEQ multiplex PCR, lists solely in-frame clones and lacks some. The sample includes 95,000 to 150,000 clones, around nine tenths of them seen just once. The sequencing used peripheral blood, collected on day 0 of AZD1222 vaccination. The receptors originated from an adult in good health.

This chain uses TRBV28 with TRBJ1-4; maybe TRBD1 (5 bases). Germline V lookup: CDR1 MDHEN, CDR2 SYDVKM. Trimming removed 7 bases at V and 3 bases at J, with 15 bases between. The CDR3 spans 15 residues. This CDR3 reads CASTRGEGSNEKLFF. The DNA for the CDR3 is TGTGCCAGCACCCGAGGGGAGGGATCTAATGAAAAACTGTTTTTT.

The V gene is TRBV7-9, the J gene TRBJ2-2; possible D gene TRBD1, 6 bases. The CDR3 is 18 amino acids. Germline V gives CDR1 SEHNR, CDR2 FQNEAQ (reference sequence). Trimming cost V 3 bases and J 1 base, with 18 bases left between them. The DNA of the CDR3 is TGTGCCAGCAGCTTTGGGGGACATTGGGGGAGGAACACCGGGGAGCTGTTTTTT. It codes for CASSFGGHWGRNTGELFF.

This chain connects TRBV6-5 to TRBJ1-4; 7 nucleotides line up with TRBD1. The CDR3 sequence is 14 residues long. The J segment lost 0 bases and the V segment lost 7 bases, leaving 2 bases of the junction unmatched. CDR1 is MNHEY and CDR2 is SVGAGI in the germline V gene. CDR3: CASKGTATNEKLFF. As DNA, the CDR3 is TGTGCCAGCAAAGGGACAGCAACTAATGAAAAACTGTTTTTT.

Only a few counts were recorded for this clone. The CDR3 reads CASWQGSYYTEAFF. The DNA for the CDR3 is TGTGCCAGCTGGCAGGGAAGCTATTATACTGAAGCTTTCTTT. The chain recombines TRBV27 with TRBJ1-1; tentatively, D is TRBD1 (5 bases). CDR3 length equals 14 residues. V lost 8 bases and J 5 bases, leaving 18 bases between the germline ends. The germline V gene encodes CDR1 MNHEY and CDR2 SMNVEV (reference sequence).

The chain recombines TRBV6-6 with TRBJ1-3; unclear D gene. CDR3 length: 16 amino acids. CDR1 is MNHNY and CDR2 is SVGAGI in the germline V gene (reference sequence). The V end was cut by 0 bases, the J end by 2 bases, with 11 bases between. The CDR3 region is CASSYSQGGAGNTIYF. In nucleotides, the CDR3 is TGTGCCAGCAGTTACTCGCAAGGTGGGGCTGGAAACACCATATATTTT.

The chain joins TRBV20-1 to TRBJ2-7, with no clear D. The V gene's germline CDR1 is DFQATT and CDR2 SNEGSKA (reference sequence). The V end lost 4 bases, the J end lost 3 bases, and 7 bases lay between the germline ends. CDR3 length equals 11 residues. CDR3 in DNA: TGCAGTGCTAATGACTTCTACGAGCAGTACTTC. Translating it yields CSANDFYEQYF.